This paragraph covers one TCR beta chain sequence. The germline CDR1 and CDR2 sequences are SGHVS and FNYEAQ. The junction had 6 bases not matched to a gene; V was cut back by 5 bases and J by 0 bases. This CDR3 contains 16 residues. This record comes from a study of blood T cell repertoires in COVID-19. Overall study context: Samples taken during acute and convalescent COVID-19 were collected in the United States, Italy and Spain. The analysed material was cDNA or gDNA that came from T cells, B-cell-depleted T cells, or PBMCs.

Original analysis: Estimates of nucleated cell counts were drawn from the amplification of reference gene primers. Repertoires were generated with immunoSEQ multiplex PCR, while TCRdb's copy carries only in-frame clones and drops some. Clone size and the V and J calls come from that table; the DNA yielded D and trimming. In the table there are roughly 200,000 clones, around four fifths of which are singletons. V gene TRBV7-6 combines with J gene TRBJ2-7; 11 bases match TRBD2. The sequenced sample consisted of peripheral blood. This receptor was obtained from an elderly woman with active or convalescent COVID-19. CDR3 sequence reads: CASSAGLAGNSYEQYF. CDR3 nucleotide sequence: TGTGCCAGCAGCGCCGGACTAGCGGGTAACTCCTACGAGCAGTACTTC.